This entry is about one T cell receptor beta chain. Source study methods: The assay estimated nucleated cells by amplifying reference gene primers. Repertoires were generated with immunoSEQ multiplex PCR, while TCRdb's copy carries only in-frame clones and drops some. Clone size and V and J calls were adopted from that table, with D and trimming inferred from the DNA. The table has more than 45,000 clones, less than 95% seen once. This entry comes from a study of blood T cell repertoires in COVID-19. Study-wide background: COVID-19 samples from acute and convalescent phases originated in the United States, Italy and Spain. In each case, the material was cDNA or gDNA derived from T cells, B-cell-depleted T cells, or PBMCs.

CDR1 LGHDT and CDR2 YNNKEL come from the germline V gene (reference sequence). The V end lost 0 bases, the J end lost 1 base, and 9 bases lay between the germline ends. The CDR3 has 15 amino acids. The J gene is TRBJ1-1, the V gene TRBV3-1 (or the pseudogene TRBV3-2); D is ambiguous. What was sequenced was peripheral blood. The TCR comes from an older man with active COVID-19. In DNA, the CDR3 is TGTGCCAGCAGCCAAGAGGGAGCGCGGAACACTGAAGCTTTCTTT. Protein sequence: CASSQEGARNTEAFF.